This TCR beta chain was found in a study of blood T cell repertoires in COVID-19. Study-level background: Collection of acute and convalescent COVID-19 samples took place in the United States, Italy and Spain. Nucleic acid was either cDNA or gDNA, and it came from T cells, B-cell-depleted T cells, or PBMCs.

Study processing details: For nucleated cells, counts were estimated from reference gene primer amplification. Using immunoSEQ multiplex PCR, the repertoire was profiled, and TCRdb retains in-frame clones only, with some absent. V, J and clone size were drawn from that table, and D and trimming were deduced from the DNA. The sample holds 70,000 to 80,000 clones, roughly 90% seen once. J lost 5 bases, V lost 1 base, and 8 bases had no gene match. The CDR3 runs to 16 residues. Germline V gene sequence: CDR1 LGHNA, CDR2 YSLEER. The J gene is TRBJ2-5, the V gene TRBV4-3, with TRBD2 identical over 9 bases. Sample: peripheral blood. The sequence was collected from an elderly man in a cohort sampled during active COVID-19. The CDR3 sequence is CASSQGPSGVGETQYF. In nucleotides, the CDR3 is TGCGCCAGCAGCCAAGGCCCTAGCGGGGTTGGGGAGACCCAGTACTTC.